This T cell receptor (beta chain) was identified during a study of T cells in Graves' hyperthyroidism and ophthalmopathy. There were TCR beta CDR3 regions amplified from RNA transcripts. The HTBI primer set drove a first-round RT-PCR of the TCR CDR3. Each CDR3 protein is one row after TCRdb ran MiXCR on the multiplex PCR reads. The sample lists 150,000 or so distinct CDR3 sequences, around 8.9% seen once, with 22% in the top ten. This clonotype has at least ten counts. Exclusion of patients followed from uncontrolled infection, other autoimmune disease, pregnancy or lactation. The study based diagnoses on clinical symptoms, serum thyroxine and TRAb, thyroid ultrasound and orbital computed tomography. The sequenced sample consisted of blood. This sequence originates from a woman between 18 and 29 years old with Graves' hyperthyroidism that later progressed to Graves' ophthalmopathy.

CDR3 in amino acids: CASSHMPEDNEQFF. CDR3 coding DNA: TGTGCCAGCAGTCACATGCCGGAGGACAATGAGCAGTTCTTC. V and J are TRBV2 and TRBJ2-1, with a possible D match to TRBD2 (5 bases). V lost 5 bases, J lost 5 bases, and 13 bases lay in between. This CDR3 spans 14 amino acids. The germline V gene has CDR1 SNHLY and CDR2 FYNNEI.